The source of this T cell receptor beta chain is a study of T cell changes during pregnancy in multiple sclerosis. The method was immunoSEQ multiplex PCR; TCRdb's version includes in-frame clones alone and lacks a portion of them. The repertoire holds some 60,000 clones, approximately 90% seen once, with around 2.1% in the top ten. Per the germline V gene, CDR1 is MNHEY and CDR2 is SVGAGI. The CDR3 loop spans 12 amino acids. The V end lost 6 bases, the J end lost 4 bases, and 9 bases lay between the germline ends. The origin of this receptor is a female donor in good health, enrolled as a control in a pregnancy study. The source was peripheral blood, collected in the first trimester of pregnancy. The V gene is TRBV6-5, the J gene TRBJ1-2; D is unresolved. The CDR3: CASREQSYGYTF. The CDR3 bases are TGTGCCAGCAGGGAGCAGAGCTATGGCTACACCTTC.